Described below is a single T cell receptor (beta chain) sequence and its context. The source of the sample is a study of blood T cell repertoires in COVID-19. Study background: Sources were T cells, B-cell-depleted T cells, or PBMCs; the material itself was cDNA or gDNA.

The authors' processing: Amplification of reference gene primers was used by the study to estimate nucleated cell counts. The table came from immunoSEQ multiplex PCR; TCRdb's copy has only in-frame clones and leaves some out. The V and J calls and the clone size are those of that table, but D and trimming were determined from the DNA. Of roughly 380,000 clones detected, more than 65% appear once; the ten largest clones hold more than 1%. The sequencing sample was made of peripheral blood. This receptor was taken from a human donor with acute or convalescent COVID-19. The donor label of this sample is uncertain.

CDR3 DNA sequence: TGTGCCAGTAGTAAAGCCAGTGGGGCTGGGTACGAGCAGTACTTC. Translated: CASSKASGAGYEQYF. The chain recombines TRBV19 with TRBJ2-7, with a tentative D call TRBD1 (5 bases). This CDR3 is 15 amino acids long. Per germline, CDR1 LNHDA and CDR2 SQIVND (reference sequence). Trimming took off 4 bases at V and 4 bases at J, with 17 bases between the two ends.